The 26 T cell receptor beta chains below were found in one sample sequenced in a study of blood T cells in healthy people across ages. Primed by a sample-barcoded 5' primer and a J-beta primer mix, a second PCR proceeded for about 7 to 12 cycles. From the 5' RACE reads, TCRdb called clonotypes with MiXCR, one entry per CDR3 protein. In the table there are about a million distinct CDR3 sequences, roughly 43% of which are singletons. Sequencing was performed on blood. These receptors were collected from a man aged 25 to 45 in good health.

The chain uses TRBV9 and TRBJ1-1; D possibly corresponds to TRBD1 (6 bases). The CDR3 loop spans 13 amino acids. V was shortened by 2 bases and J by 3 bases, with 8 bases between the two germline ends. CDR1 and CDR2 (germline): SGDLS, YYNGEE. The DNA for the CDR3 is TGTGCCAGCAGCGTGGGGGGCCACACTGAAGCTTTCTTT. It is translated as CASSVGGHTEAFF.

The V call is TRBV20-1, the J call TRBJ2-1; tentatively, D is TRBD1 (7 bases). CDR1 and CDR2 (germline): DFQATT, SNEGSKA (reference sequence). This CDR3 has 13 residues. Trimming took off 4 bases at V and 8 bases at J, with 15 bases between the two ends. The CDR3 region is CSAKQGGLYEQFF. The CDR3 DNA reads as TGCAGTGCTAAGCAGGGGGGATTGTATGAGCAGTTCTTC.

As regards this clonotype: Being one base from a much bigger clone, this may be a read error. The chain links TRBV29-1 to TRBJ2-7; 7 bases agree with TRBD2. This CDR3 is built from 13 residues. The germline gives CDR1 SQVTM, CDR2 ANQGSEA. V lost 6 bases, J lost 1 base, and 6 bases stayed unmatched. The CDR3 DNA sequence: TGCAGCGTGGGGACTAACGGATCCTACGAGCAGTACTTC. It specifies CSVGTNGSYEQYF.

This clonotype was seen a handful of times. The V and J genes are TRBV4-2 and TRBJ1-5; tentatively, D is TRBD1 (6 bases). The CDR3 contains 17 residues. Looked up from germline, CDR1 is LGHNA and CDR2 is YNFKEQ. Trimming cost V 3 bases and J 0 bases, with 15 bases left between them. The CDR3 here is CASSHPRTVNSNQPQHF. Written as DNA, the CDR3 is TGTGCCAGCAGCCACCCCCGGACAGTAAATAGCAATCAGCCCCAGCATTTT.

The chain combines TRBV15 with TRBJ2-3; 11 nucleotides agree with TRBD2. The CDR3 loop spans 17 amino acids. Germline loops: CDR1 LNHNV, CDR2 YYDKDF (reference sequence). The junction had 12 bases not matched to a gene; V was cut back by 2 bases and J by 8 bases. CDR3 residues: CATSRLTTSGAAVTQYF. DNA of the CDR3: TGTGCCACCAGCAGACTAACGACTAGCGGGGCCGCAGTTACGCAGTATTTT.

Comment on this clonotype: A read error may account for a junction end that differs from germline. The CDR3 reads CASNPFASNQTQHF. DNA of the CDR3: TGTGCCAGCAACCCGTTCGCTAGCAATCAGACCCAGCATTTT. The chain uses TRBV6-1 and TRBJ1-5; the D is unclear. The CDR3 extends over 14 amino acids. Germline lookup yields CDR1 MNHNS and CDR2 SASEGT.

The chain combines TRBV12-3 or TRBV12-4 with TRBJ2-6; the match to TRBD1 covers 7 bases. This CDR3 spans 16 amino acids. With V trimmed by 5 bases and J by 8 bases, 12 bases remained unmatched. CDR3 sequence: CASSTGTENPSNVLTF. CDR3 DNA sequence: TGTGCCAGCAGTACGGGGACAGAAAATCCGTCCAACGTCCTGACTTTC.

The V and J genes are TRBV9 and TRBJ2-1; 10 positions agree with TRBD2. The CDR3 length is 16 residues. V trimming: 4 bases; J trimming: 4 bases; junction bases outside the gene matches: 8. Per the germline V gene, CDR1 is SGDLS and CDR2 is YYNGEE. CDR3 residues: CASSLTWTSGYNEQFF. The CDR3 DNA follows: TGTGCCAGCAGCCTTACGTGGACTAGCGGTTACAATGAGCAGTTCTTC.

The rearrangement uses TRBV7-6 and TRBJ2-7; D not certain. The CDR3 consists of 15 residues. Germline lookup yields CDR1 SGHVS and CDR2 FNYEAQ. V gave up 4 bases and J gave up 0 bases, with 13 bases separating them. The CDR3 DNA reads TGTGCCAGCAGCTCCCCTACTCCGTCCTCCTACGAGCAGTACTTC. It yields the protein CASSSPTPSSYEQYF.

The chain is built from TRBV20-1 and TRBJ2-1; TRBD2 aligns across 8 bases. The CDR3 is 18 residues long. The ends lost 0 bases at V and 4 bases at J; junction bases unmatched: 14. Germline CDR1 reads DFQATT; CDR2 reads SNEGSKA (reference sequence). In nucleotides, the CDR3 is TGCAGTGCTAGAGATGCAAGCGGGGGCCACCGAATTTACAATGAGCAGTTCTTC. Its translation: CSARDASGGHRIYNEQFF.

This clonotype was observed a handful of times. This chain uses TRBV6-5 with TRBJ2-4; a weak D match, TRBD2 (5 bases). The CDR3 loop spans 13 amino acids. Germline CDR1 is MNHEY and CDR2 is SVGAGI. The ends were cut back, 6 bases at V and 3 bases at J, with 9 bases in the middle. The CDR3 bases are TGTGCCAGCAGGAGCCGGGACAAAAACATTCAGTACTTC. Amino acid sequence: CASRSRDKNIQYF.

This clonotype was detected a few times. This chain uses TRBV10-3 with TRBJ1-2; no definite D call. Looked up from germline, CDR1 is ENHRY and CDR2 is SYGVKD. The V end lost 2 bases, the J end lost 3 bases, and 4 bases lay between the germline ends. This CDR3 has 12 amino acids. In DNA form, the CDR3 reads TGTGCCATCAGTGAGGCAGACTATGGCTACACCTTC. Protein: CAISEADYGYTF.

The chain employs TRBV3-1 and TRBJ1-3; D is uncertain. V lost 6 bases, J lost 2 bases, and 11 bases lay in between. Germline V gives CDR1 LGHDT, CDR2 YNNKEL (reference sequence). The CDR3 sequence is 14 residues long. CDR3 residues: CASSVSRAGNTIYF. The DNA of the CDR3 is TGTGCCAGCAGTGTATCGAGGGCTGGAAACACCATATATTTT.

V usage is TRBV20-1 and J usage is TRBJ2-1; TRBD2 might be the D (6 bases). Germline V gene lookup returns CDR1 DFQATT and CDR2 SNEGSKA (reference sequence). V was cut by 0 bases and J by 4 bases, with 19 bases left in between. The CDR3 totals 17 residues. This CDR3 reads CSARDTGGATRYNEQFF. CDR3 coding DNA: TGCAGTGCTAGAGATACCGGGGGTGCAACCAGGTACAATGAGCAGTTCTTC.

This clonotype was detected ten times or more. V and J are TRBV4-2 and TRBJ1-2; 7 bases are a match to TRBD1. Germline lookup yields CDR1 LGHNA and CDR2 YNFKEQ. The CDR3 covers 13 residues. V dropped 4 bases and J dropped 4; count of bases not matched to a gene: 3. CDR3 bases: TGTGCCAGCAGCCGGGGACAGCTCTATGGCTACACCTTC. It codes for CASSRGQLYGYTF.

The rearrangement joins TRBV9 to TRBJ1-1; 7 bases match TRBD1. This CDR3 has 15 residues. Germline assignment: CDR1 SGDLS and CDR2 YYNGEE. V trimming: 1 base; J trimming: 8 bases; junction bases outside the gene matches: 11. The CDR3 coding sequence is TGTGCCAGCAGCGTACCCCCTGGTGGGACAGAAGAAGCTTTCTTT. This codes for CASSVPPGGTEEAFF.

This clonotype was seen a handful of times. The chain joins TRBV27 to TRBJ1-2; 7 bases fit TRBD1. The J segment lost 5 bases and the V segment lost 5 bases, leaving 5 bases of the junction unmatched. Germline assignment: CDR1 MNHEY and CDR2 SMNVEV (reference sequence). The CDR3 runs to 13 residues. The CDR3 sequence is CASSMTGKYGYTF. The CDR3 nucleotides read TGTGCCAGCAGTATGACAGGGAAGTATGGCTACACCTTC.

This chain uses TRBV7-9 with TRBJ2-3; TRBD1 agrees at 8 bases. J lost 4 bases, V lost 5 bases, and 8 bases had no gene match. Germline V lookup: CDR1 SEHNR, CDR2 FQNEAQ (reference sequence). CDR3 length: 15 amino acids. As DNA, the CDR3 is TGTGCCAGCAGCCCCCAGACAGGGGCCGCAGATACGCAGTATTTT. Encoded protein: CASSPQTGAADTQYF.

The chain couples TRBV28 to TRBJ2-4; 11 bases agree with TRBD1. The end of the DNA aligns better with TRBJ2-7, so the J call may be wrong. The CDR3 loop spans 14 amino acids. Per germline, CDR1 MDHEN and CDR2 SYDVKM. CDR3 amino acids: CATSPGQGVYEQYF. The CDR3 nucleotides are TGTGCCACCTCTCCGGGACAGGGGGTTTACGAGCAGTACTTC.

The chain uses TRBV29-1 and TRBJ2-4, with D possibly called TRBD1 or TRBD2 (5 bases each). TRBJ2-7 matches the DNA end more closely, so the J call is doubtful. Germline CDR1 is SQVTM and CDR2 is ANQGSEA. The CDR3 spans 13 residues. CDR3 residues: CSVVGDGSYEQYF. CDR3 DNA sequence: TGCAGCGTTGTCGGGGACGGGTCCTACGAGCAGTACTTC.

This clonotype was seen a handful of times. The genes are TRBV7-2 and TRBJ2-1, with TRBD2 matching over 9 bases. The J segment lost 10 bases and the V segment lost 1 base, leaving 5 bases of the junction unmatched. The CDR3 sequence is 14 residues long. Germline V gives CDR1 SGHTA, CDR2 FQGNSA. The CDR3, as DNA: TGTGCCAGCAGCTTAGGCGGGGGGGCATCCGAGCAGTTCTTC. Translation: CASSLGGGASEQFF.

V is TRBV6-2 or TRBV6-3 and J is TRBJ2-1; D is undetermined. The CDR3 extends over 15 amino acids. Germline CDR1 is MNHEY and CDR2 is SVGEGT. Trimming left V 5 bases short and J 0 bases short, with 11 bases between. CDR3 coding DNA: TGTGCCAGCAGTGGGGAATCTAGCTCCTACAATGAGCAGTTCTTC. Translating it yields CASSGESSSYNEQFF.

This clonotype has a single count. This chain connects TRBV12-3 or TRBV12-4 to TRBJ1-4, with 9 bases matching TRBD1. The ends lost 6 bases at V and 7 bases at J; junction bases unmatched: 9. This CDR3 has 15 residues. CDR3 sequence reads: CASSPPTGGSEKLFF. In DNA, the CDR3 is TGTGCCAGCAGCCCCCCGACAGGGGGTAGTGAAAAACTGTTTTTT.

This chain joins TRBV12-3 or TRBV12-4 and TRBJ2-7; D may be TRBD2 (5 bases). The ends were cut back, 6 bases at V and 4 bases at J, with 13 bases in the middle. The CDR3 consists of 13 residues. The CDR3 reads CASRSRETYEQYF. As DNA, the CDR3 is TGTGCCAGCAGGTCGAGGGAAACTTACGAGCAGTACTTC.

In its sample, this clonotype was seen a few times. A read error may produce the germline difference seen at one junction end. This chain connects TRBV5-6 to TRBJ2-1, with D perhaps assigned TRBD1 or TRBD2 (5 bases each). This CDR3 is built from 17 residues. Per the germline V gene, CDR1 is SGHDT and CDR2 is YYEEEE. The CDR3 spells CASSFLTGPPIDNGQFF. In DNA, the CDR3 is TGTGCCAGCAGCTTTTTAACGGGACCGCCGATCGACAATGGGCAGTTCTTC.

CDR3 loop: CASSLPFYGYTF. The CDR3 region has the DNA TGTGCCAGCAGTTTGCCCTTCTATGGCTACACCTTC. The genes are TRBV12-3 or TRBV12-4 and TRBJ1-2, with D uncertain. The CDR3 runs 12 residues. V was pared by 3 bases and J by 4 bases, with 6 bases between.